Presented here are 2 T cell receptor beta chains from one specimen sequenced in a study of response to subunit inactivated influenza vaccine (dated 2018 in TCRdb). Receptor libraries were prepared by RT-PCR. This sample was sequenced with an Illumina HiSeq 2500. Starting from the raw public reads, TCRdb applied fastp trimming at Q25, assembled clones with MiXCR and retained in-frame beta chains. Each CDR3 protein gets just one entry, which takes the most common genes and DNA from the rows behind it. This sample comprises about 830,000 distinct CDR3 sequences, about 18% of them detected only once. The ten top clones hold approximately 11% of the sample. This sample comprised PBMCs from blood, obtained roughly 5 days after vaccination. The receptor source for this set is a man over 45 who received an inactivated influenza vaccine. Donor details come from another sample of the same person, matched by shared clones.

V is TRBV10-3 and J is TRBJ2-7, with TRBD2 matching over 13 bases. J lost 0 bases, V lost 6 bases, and 8 bases had no gene match. Looked up from germline, CDR1 is ENHRY and CDR2 is SYGVKD. The CDR3 contains 17 residues. CDR3 DNA: TGTGCCATCAGGCGGACTAGCGGGAGAGGGGGCTCCTACGAGCAGTACTTC. Its translation is CAIRRTSGRGGSYEQYF.

The chain combines TRBV27 with TRBJ2-1, with 9 bases lining up with TRBD2. Germline CDR1 is MNHEY and CDR2 is SMNVEV (reference sequence). The CDR3 has 15 amino acids. J lost 10 bases, V lost 7 bases, and 14 bases had no gene match. The CDR3, as DNA: TGTGCCAGCACCCCCGGCGGCCTGAGCGGGGGGGAGCAGTTCTTC. Translated: CASTPGGLSGGEQFF.